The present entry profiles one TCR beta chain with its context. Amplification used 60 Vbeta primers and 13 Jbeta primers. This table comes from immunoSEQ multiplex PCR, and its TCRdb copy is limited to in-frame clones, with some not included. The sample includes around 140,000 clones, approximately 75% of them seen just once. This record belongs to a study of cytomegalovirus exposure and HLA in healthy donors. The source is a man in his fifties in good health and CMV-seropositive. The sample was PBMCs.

CDR3 residues: CASNPGAGNTIYF. The DNA for the CDR3 is TGTGCCAGCAACCCAGGGGCTGGAAACACCATATATTTT. The chain joins TRBV25-1 to TRBJ1-3, with D tentatively TRBD1 (6 bases). Per the germline V gene, CDR1 is MGHDK and CDR2 is SYGVNS. V dropped 7 bases and J dropped 2 bases, with 9 bases sitting between them. The length of the CDR3 is 13 residues.